This T cell receptor (beta chain) derives from a study of molecular identifiers for immune sequencing clone quantification. As to this clonotype: Since a much larger clone is just one base distant, this may be a read error.

Using its own MiXCR run on the PCR reads, TCRdb lists one record per CDR3 protein. The repertoire holds approximately 320,000 distinct CDR3 sequences, roughly 24% seen once, with about 0.74% in the top ten. This CDR3 spans 14 amino acids. Germline V gene data show CDR1 as SGHAT and CDR2 as FQNNGV. Sequenced sample: naive CD8+ T cells from blood, with Jurkat cell RNA spiked in. Subset described: FACS-sorted CD8+CD4-CCR7+CD45RA+ naive T cells. V and J are TRBV11-2 and TRBJ2-7; D not certain. This sequence was found in a human donor in good health. Some libraries in this study had Jurkat cell RNA spiked in. CDR3 DNA: TGTGCCAGCAGCCGCCTAGTCCGGCCCTACGAGCAGTGCTTC. Translating it yields CASSRLVRPYEQCF.